One and the same sample provided the 9 T cell receptor beta chains below, sequenced in a study of T cells in Graves' hyperthyroidism and ophthalmopathy. RNA transcripts provided the source from which TCR beta CDR3 regions were amplified. A first-round RT-PCR of the TCR CDR3 used the HTBI primer set. TCRdb reprocessed the multiplex PCR reads via MiXCR and lists one record per CDR3 protein. The profile covers around 540,000 distinct CDR3 sequences, with about 43% appearing a single time and approximately 8.2% taken by the ten largest. Sequenced input: peripheral blood or thyroid tissue (not recorded which). These TCRs come from a woman aged 18 to 35 with Graves' hyperthyroidism.

This clonotype appeared a few times. This chain joins TRBV7-9 and TRBJ2-7; no reliable D call. Trimming removed 5 bases from V and 7 bases from J, with 18 bases in between. The germline V gene encodes CDR1 SEHNR and CDR2 FQNEAQ (reference sequence). There are 14 residues in the CDR3. CDR3 coding DNA: TGTGCCAGCAGCCAAGACTTACTACCCGGGGAGCAGTACTTC. Its translation: CASSQDLLPGEQYF.

This clonotype was seen ten or more times. This rearrangement joins TRBV7-9 to TRBJ2-5; D not certain. Germline V gene data show CDR1 as SEHNR and CDR2 as FQNEAQ (reference sequence). V lost 2 bases and J 5 bases, leaving 12 bases between the germline ends. This CDR3 contains 14 residues. The CDR3 DNA is TGTGCCAGCAGCTTATTGGGCCCTGAGGAGACCCAGTACTTC. It is translated as CASSLLGPEETQYF.

The genes are TRBV29-1 and TRBJ1-2; D gene ambiguous. Germline CDR1 reads SQVTM; CDR2 reads ANQGSEA. The ends were cut back, 7 bases at V and 1 base at J, with 13 bases in the middle. This CDR3 comprises 13 residues. CDR3 sequence (DNA): TGCAGCGATAAATATGTGAATAACTATGGCTACACCTTC. It is translated as CSDKYVNNYGYTF.

The V and J genes are TRBV25-1 and TRBJ2-6; TRBD1 matches 9 bases. CDR3 length: 17 residues. Trimming removed 5 bases from V and 0 bases from J; junction bases left unmatched: 5. Germline CDR1 is MGHDK and CDR2 is SYGVNS. The CDR3 sequence is CASSPGTGLSGANVLTF. DNA for the CDR3: TGTGCCAGCAGTCCCGGGACAGGGCTCTCTGGGGCCAACGTCCTGACTTTC.

This sequence joins TRBV2 and TRBJ1-5; 9 positions match TRBD1. Trimming took 5 bases from V and 4 from J; bases not matched to a gene: 9. CDR1 SNHLY and CDR2 FYNNEI come from the germline V gene. The CDR3 has 16 residues. CDR3 protein: CASSPSWDRANQPQHF. Here the CDR3 DNA reads TGTGCCAGCAGTCCCTCCTGGGACAGGGCTAATCAGCCCCAGCATTTT.

The chain couples TRBV20-1 to TRBJ2-7; 9 nucleotides match TRBD2. V lost 0 bases and J lost 2; bases outside the gene matches: 8. The length of the CDR3 is 16 residues. Germline V gene data show CDR1 as DFQATT and CDR2 as SNEGSKA (reference sequence). This chain's CDR3 is CSARDKRTSEAYEQYF. CDR3 coding DNA: TGCAGTGCTAGAGATAAACGGACTAGCGAGGCCTACGAGCAGTACTTC.

The genes are TRBV5-4 and TRBJ1-2; TRBD1 is a possible D gene (6 bases). The CDR3 contains 16 residues. V was clipped by 2 bases and J by 3 bases, with 17 bases between them. The germline CDR1 and CDR2 sequences are SGHNT and YYREEE (reference sequence). Here the CDR3 DNA reads TGTGCCAGCAGCTTTTCGATGGAGGGGGAACACTATGGCTACACCTTC. Its translation is CASSFSMEGEHYGYTF.

Details on this clonotype: This sequence may be a read error, since a much larger clone differs from it by one base. The chain links TRBV29-1 to TRBJ1-2; tentative D call: TRBD1 (5 bases). Germline V gene lookup returns CDR1 SQVTM and CDR2 ANQGSEA. The CDR3 is 14 amino acids. The CDR3 spells CSASGQENNCGYTF. The CDR3 nucleotides read TGCAGCGCCTCAGGGCAGGAGAATAACTGTGGCTACACCTTC.

A note on this clonotype: Sequence at one end of the junction differs from germline and may be a read error. This chain connects TRBV10-3 to TRBJ2-7; 10 bases agree with TRBD2. The germline V gene has CDR1 ENHRY and CDR2 SYGVKD. The CDR3 consists of 16 residues. The CDR3 here is CAISDPASGGTYGQYF. CDR3 nucleotides: TGTGCCATCAGTGATCCGGCTAGCGGGGGAACCTACGGGCAGTACTTC.